This T cell receptor beta chain originates from a study of blood T cell repertoires in COVID-19. About the research overall: Whether acute or convalescent, the COVID-19 samples came from the United States, Italy and Spain. From T cells, B-cell-depleted T cells, or PBMCs came the material, which was cDNA or gDNA.

Source study methods: How many nucleated cells were present was estimated from reference gene primer amplification. This table comes from immunoSEQ multiplex PCR, and its TCRdb copy is limited to in-frame clones, with some not included. From that table come the V and J calls and clone size; the DNA was used to work out D and trimming. Counted here are 120,000 to 150,000 clones, approximately 85% occurring once; the ten biggest clones make up around 8%. The CDR3 loop spans 16 amino acids. V was cut by 4 bases and J by 8 bases, with 20 bases left in between. CDR1 SGHTA and CDR2 FQGNSA come from the germline V gene.

The chain carries TRBV7-2 and TRBJ1-4, with D possibly being TRBD1 (5 bases). Sequencing input: peripheral blood. The clonotype comes from a woman aged 55-70 years with COVID-19, enrolled during active disease. CDR3 region: CASSWPGHQLEEKLFF. CDR3 in DNA: TGTGCCAGCAGCTGGCCCGGACACCAACTCGAGGAAAAACTGTTTTTT. The full variable domain, rest sourced from reference TRBV7-2 and TRBJ1-4, is GAGVSQSPSNKVTEKGKDVELRCDPISGHTALYWYRQSLGQGLEFLIYFQGNSAPDKSGLPSDRFSAERTGGSVSTLTIQRTQQEDSAVYLCASSWPGHQLEEKLFFGSGTQLSVL.